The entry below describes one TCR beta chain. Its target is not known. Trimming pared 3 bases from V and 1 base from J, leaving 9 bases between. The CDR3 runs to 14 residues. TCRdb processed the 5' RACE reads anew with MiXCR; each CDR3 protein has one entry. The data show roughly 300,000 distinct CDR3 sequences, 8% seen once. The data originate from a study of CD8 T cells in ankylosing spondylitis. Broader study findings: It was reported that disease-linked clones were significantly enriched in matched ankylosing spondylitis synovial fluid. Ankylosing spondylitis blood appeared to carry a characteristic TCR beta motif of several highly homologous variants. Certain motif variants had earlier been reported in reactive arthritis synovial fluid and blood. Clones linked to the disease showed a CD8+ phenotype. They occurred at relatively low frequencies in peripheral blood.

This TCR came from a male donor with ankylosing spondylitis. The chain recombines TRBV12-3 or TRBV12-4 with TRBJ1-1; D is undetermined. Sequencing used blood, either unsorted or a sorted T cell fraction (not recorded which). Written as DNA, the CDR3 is TGTGCCAGCAGTTTCGTGCTCGGGAACACTGAAGCTTTCTTT. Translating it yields CASSFVLGNTEAFF.